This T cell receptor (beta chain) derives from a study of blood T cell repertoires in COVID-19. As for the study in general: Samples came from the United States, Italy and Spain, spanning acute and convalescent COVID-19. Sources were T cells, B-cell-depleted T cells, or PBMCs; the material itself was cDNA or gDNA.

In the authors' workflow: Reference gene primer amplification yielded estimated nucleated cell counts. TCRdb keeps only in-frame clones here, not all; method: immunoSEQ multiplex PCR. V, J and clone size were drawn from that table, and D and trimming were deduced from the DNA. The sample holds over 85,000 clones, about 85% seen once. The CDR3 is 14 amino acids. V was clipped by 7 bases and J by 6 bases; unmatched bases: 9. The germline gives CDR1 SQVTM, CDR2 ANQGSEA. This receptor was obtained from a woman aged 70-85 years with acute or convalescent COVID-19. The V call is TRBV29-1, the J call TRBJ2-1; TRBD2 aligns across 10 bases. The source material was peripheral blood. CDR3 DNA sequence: TGCAGCGGAGACTTAGCGGGGGGCCCCAATGAGCAGTTCTTC. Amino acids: CSGDLAGGPNEQFF.